This passage covers 27 T cell receptor beta chains from one sample sequenced in a study of T cells in Graves' hyperthyroidism and ophthalmopathy. Using RNA transcripts as the source, TCR beta CDR3 regions were amplified. HTBI primers were used for first-round RT-PCR of the TCR CDR3. TCRdb re-derived calls from the multiplex PCR reads in MiXCR, one entry per CDR3 protein. The table records hundreds of thousands of distinct CDR3 sequences, roughly 15% of them present only once. Input material: blood. Every receptor here comes from a woman aged 40 to 50 with Graves' hyperthyroidism.

This clonotype occurred a few times. This rearrangement joins TRBV12-3 or TRBV12-4 to TRBJ2-5; tentatively, D is TRBD2 (7 bases). This CDR3 is 16 amino acids long. V lost 3 bases and J 5 bases, leaving 19 bases between the germline ends. Here the CDR3 DNA reads TGTGCCAGCAGTTTTGGAGCTTCGGGGGGCCCGGAGACCCAGTACTTC. The encoded protein is CASSFGASGGPETQYF.

This sequence joins TRBV2 and TRBJ1-1, with TRBD1 as a possible D gene (6 bases). CDR1 and CDR2 from the germline V gene are SNHLY and FYNNEI. There are 14 residues in the CDR3. With 4 bases removed from V and 5 bases from J, the gap between germline ends came to 14 bases. CDR3 loop: CASSGRRGRTEAFF. The CDR3 DNA is TGTGCCAGCAGTGGGAGGAGGGGGAGAACTGAAGCTTTCTTT.

This clonotype was counted a few times. A read error may be the cause here, since a much bigger clone is one base away. The CDR3 bases are TGTGCCAGCGGCCAAGATTTCGGGGGTCGGTGGTACGAGCAGTACTTC. Translated, it gives CASGQDFGGRWYEQYF. The V call is TRBV3-1, the J call TRBJ2-7, with a weak D call TRBD2 (6 bases). The CDR3 has 16 amino acids. Germline CDR1 LGHDT, CDR2 YNNKEL (reference sequence).

Worth noting for this clonotype: This may stem from a read error, because a much larger clone lies one nucleotide away. The gene calls are TRBV12-3 or TRBV12-4 and TRBJ2-6; the D is unclear. The CDR3 runs to 15 residues. The CDR3 sequence: CAGSLYRSGANVLTF. The CDR3 nucleotides read TGTGCCGGCAGTTTATACCGTTCTGGGGCCAACGTCCTGACTTTC.

At least ten counts were recorded for this clonotype. The genes are TRBV27 and TRBJ2-7; TRBD2 aligns across 7 bases. Per germline, CDR1 MNHEY and CDR2 SMNVEV (reference sequence). The CDR3 has 18 residues. J was trimmed by 2 bases and V by 5 bases; bases with no gene match: 18. CDR3 in amino acids: CASSPNPLSSAGAYEQYF. The CDR3, as DNA: TGTGCCAGCAGTCCCAACCCCCTATCTAGCGCGGGGGCCTACGAGCAGTACTTC.

This clonotype was observed many times. The chain couples TRBV10-3 to TRBJ2-7, with D tentatively TRBD1 (5 bases). The V end was cut by 3 bases, the J end by 3 bases, with 9 bases between. The germline V gene encodes CDR1 ENHRY and CDR2 SYGVKD. The CDR3 runs to 13 residues. As DNA, the CDR3 is TGTGCCATCAGTGACCCCGACAGCTACGAGCAGTACTTC. Translating gives CAISDPDSYEQYF.

This sequence joins TRBV10-2 and TRBJ2-1; 10 bases agree with TRBD2. J gave up 7 bases and V 5 bases, and 8 bases lay outside the gene matches. Germline lookup yields CDR1 WSHSY and CDR2 SAAADI. CDR3 length: 15 amino acids. In DNA, the CDR3 is TGCGCCAGCAGTTTAAGCGGGAGGGTGTTGAATGAGCAGTTCTTC. As protein: CASSLSGRVLNEQFF.

This clonotype was seen many times. The rearrangement uses TRBV27 and TRBJ2-3, with D perhaps matching TRBD2 (6 bases). CDR1 and CDR2 from the germline V gene are MNHEY and SMNVEV (reference sequence). CDR3 length equals 15 residues. Between the trimmed V and J ends, which lost 6 bases and 0 bases, there was a span of 13 bases. The CDR3 sequence: CASRGLAGSTDTQYF. In nucleotides, the CDR3 is TGTGCCAGCAGGGGGCTGGCGGGGAGCACAGATACGCAGTATTTT.

V usage is TRBV12-3 or TRBV12-4 and J usage is TRBJ2-1; D is ambiguous. V shed 6 bases and J shed 7 bases, with 13 bases lying between them. This CDR3 spans 13 amino acids. CDR3 nucleotide sequence: TGTGCCAGCAGATTGCTGGAAGTAAATGAGCAGTTCTTC. The encoded protein is CASRLLEVNEQFF.

This clonotype has only a few counts. A read error may account for a junction end that differs from germline. The chain is built from TRBV28 and TRBJ1-1, with D tentatively TRBD1 (6 bases). CDR1 and CDR2 (germline): MDHEN, SYDVKM. The CDR3 length is 15 residues. CDR3 nucleotides: TGTGCCTGCAGTTTAGTGGGGGGCATAGACACTGAAGCTTTCTTT. This gives the protein CACSLVGGIDTEAFF.

This clonotype was picked up a small number of times. A much larger clone lies a single base off, so this may be a read error. This chain joins TRBV11-2 and TRBJ2-7, with 9 bases matching TRBD1. Germline trimming cut 8 bases from V and 4 bases from J; bases unmatched to any gene: 15. Germline V gene lookup returns CDR1 SGHAT and CDR2 FQNNGV. The CDR3 consists of 16 residues. CDR3 in DNA: TGTGCCAGCGCACCAACCGGGGGACAGGGCTCGTACGAGCAGTACTTC. It specifies CASAPTGGQGSYEQYF.

This clonotype was picked up many times. This chain uses TRBV10-3 with TRBJ2-1, with D possibly being TRBD2 (5 bases). This CDR3 is 17 amino acids long. The V end lost 0 bases, the J end lost 0 bases, and 12 bases lay between the germline ends. CDR1 and CDR2 (germline): ENHRY, SYGVKD. The CDR3 DNA is TGTGCCATCAGTGAGTCCGTGGCTGGGAGCTCCTACAATGAGCAGTTCTTC. Residues: CAISESVAGSSYNEQFF.

This clonotype has just a few counts. The J gene is TRBJ1-5, the V gene TRBV27; 7 bases agree with TRBD1. Germline V gives CDR1 MNHEY, CDR2 SMNVEV (reference sequence). This CDR3 has 15 amino acids. Losses at the gene ends were 5 bases for V and 4 bases for J; bases not matched to a gene: 8. The CDR3: CASSLGTAPNQPQHF. The CDR3 region has the DNA TGTGCCAGCAGTCTAGGGACAGCCCCTAATCAGCCCCAGCATTTT.

A note on this clonotype: The missing conserved phenylalanine or tryptophan at the end of this CDR3 makes a read error likely. This sequence joins TRBV18 and TRBJ2-7; TRBD2 agrees at 10 bases. Per the germline V gene, CDR1 is KGHSH and CDR2 is LQKENI. The CDR3 has 14 amino acids. The V and J ends lost 7 bases and 2 bases, in that order; junction bases with no gene match: 5. CDR3 loop: CASWPGLAPYEQYS. CDR3 nucleotides: TGTGCCAGCTGGCCGGGACTAGCGCCCTACGAGCAGTACTCC.

This clonotype was recorded many times. The chain links TRBV2 to TRBJ1-1; D is unclear. Trimming left V 3 bases short and J 4 bases short, with 6 bases between. Germline CDR1 and CDR2: SNHLY and FYNNEI. The CDR3 is 12 amino acids. The CDR3 spells CASSEAATEAFF. CDR3 nucleotides: TGTGCCAGCAGTGAGGCGGCCACTGAAGCTTTCTTT.

This clonotype was counted many times. The V and J genes are TRBV7-8 and TRBJ2-7; D is perhaps TRBD1 (5 bases). V dropped 5 bases and J dropped 5 bases, with 19 bases sitting between them. Germline V gene data show CDR1 as SGHVS and CDR2 as FQNEAQ. This CDR3 comprises 15 residues. This CDR3 reads CASSQLTVAVDEQYF. The DNA for the CDR3 is TGTGCCAGCAGCCAACTGACAGTCGCCGTGGACGAGCAGTACTTC.

The chain links TRBV7-2 to TRBJ2-3; TRBD2 aligns across 9 bases. Trimming at V came to 1 base and at J to 1 base, leaving 3 bases not matched to a gene. Germline CDR1 and CDR2: SGHTA and FQGNSA. This CDR3 is 16 amino acids long. The CDR3, as DNA: TGTGCCAGCAGCTTAGGGCGGGAGGGGGGCACAGATACGCAGTATTTT. Its protein is CASSLGREGGTDTQYF.

This clonotype was recorded many times. V gene TRBV7-2 combines with J gene TRBJ2-2; D ambiguous. The CDR3 covers 12 residues. Trimming took off 6 bases at V and 6 bases at J, with 8 bases between the two ends. Germline V gene data show CDR1 as SGHTA and CDR2 as FQGNSA. CDR3 residues: CASSSPPGELFF. The CDR3 region has the DNA TGTGCCAGCAGTTCCCCACCCGGGGAGCTGTTTTTT. Full variable domain (rest looked up from reference TRBV7-2 and TRBJ2-2): GAGVSQSPSNKVTEKGKDVELRCDPISGHTALYWYRQSLGQGLEFLIYFQGNSAPDKSGLPSDRFSAERTGGSVSTLTIQRTQQEDSAVYLCASSSPPGELFFGEGSRLTVL.

This clonotype was counted ten times or more. The rearrangement links TRBV5-1 to TRBJ2-1; 9 positions agree with TRBD2. The V and J ends lost 6 bases and 7 bases, in that order; junction bases with no gene match: 17. Germline CDR1 reads SGHRS; CDR2 reads YFSETQ. This CDR3 is 17 amino acids long. The CDR3 loop reads CASNSLIGGRAGNEQFF. The CDR3 DNA reads TGCGCCAGCAACTCTCTCATAGGCGGGAGGGCCGGTAATGAGCAGTTCTTC.

This chain joins TRBV19 and TRBJ2-4; no definite D call. The CDR3 length is 13 residues. Trimming stripped 3 bases from V and 7 bases from J, with 10 bases between. Germline V gives CDR1 LNHDA, CDR2 SQIVND (reference sequence). CDR3 DNA: TGTGCCAGTAGTATCTGGAAAGCGAACATTCAGTACTTC. Its protein is CASSIWKANIQYF.

This clonotype has just a few counts. The chain recombines TRBV20-1 with TRBJ2-5, with 11 nucleotides matching TRBD2. Germline V gene lookup returns CDR1 DFQATT and CDR2 SNEGSKA (reference sequence). The trim removed 6 bases at V and 1 base at J, leaving 7 bases unmatched. The CDR3 is made up of 15 amino acids. Here the CDR3 reads CSARPGLAVQETQYF. CDR3 DNA sequence: TGCAGTGCAAGGCCGGGACTAGCGGTCCAAGAGACCCAGTACTTC.

For the CDR3, the DNA is TGTGCTAGTGGCCCGGGGGGCGGCAGTGAGCAGTTCTTC. Translating gives CASGPGGGSEQFF. The chain recombines TRBV12-5 with TRBJ2-1; tentatively, D is TRBD2 (7 bases). Germline CDR1 is LGHNT and CDR2 is FRNRAP. Trimming removed 6 bases from V and 9 bases from J, with 15 bases in between. There are 13 residues in the CDR3.

This clonotype was observed at least ten times. V and J are TRBV7-9 and TRBJ2-7; 13 bases agree with TRBD2. V shed 5 bases and J 2 bases; nucleotides not matched to a gene: 6. The germline gives CDR1 SEHNR, CDR2 FQNEAQ (reference sequence). The CDR3 runs 16 residues. In DNA form, the CDR3 reads TGTGCCAGCAGCCCATCCGGGACTAGCGGGGCCTACGAGCAGTACTTC. Its protein is CASSPSGTSGAYEQYF.

This clonotype was detected many times. The V call is TRBV5-1, the J call TRBJ2-7, with 7 nucleotides matching TRBD2. This CDR3 comprises 15 residues. Germline V gene data show CDR1 as SGHRS and CDR2 as YFSETQ. Trimming took 0 bases from V and 3 from J; bases not matched to a gene: 6. CDR3 DNA sequence: TGCGCCAGCAGCTTGGAGGCGGGAGTACGCTACGAGCAGTACTTC. This encodes CASSLEAGVRYEQYF.

The sample holds a few counts of this clonotype. The chain carries TRBV20-1 and TRBJ2-1; 9 nucleotides line up with TRBD1. The CDR3 totals 14 residues. CDR1 and CDR2 from the germline V gene are DFQATT and SNEGSKA (reference sequence). V was pared by 6 bases and J by 3 bases, with 6 bases of the junction left unmatched. Written as DNA, the CDR3 is TGCAGTGCCGCTCCGGGACAGGGCTACAATGAGCAGTTCTTC. Encoded protein: CSAAPGQGYNEQFF.

Details on this clonotype: This may come from a read error, since a much larger clone is one base off. This chain connects TRBV6-1 to TRBJ2-1; D is unclear. This CDR3 has 13 residues. Germline loops: CDR1 MNHNS, CDR2 SASEGT. The V end lost 7 bases, the J end lost 12 bases, and 19 bases lay between the germline ends. The CDR3 DNA is TGTGCCAGCAATCGAGAGGTCTGGGATGGGCAGTTCTTC. This codes for CASNREVWDGQFF.

This clonotype was counted between two and nine times. The chain uses TRBV10-3 and TRBJ2-1, with a possible D match to TRBD1 (6 bases). Germline V gives CDR1 ENHRY, CDR2 SYGVKD. Trimming shortened V by 0 bases and J by 3 bases, and 15 bases separated the two germline ends. The CDR3 loop spans 17 amino acids. CDR3 in amino acids: CAISESKDRSSYNEQFF. The CDR3 DNA sequence: TGTGCCATCAGTGAGTCAAAAGACAGGAGTAGCTACAATGAGCAGTTCTTC.